The T cell receptor beta chain under discussion was sequenced for a study of cytomegalovirus exposure and HLA in healthy donors. 60 Vbeta and 13 Jbeta primers were used in PCR. Sequenced by immunoSEQ multiplex PCR; TCRdb stores in-frame clones only, minus some. The sample yields over 130,000 clones, 80% seen once. The CDR3 runs 12 residues. Germline lookup yields CDR1 SQVTM and CDR2 ANQGSEA. Trimming shortened V by 6 bases and J by 10 bases, and 18 bases separated the two germline ends. Study outcomes and limitations: The productive fraction for most TCR beta V segments was about 90% or about 30% in an earlier analysis. In a later analysis, productive TCRs from donors in an Asian-associated ancestry cluster reportedly carried fewer N-insertions than the cohort mean.

Remarks on this clone: Its antigen is not identified.

Sequencing was carried out using PBMCs. V is TRBV29-1 and J is TRBJ1-1; D is uncertain. This clonotype was sampled from a man over 45 in good health and CMV-seronegative. CDR3: CSVGGSIIGAFF. Written as DNA, the CDR3 is TGCAGCGTAGGAGGGTCGATAATCGGAGCTTTCTTT.